Below, 14 T cell receptor beta chains from the same sample are listed, as sequenced in a study of T cell responses to AZD1222 COVID-19 vaccine. Data came from immunoSEQ multiplex PCR; TCRdb stores just in-frame clones and leaves some out. The sample contains 140,000 to 150,000 clones, less than 95% of which appear only once. The sequenced sample was peripheral blood, obtained 28 days after the second dose of the MenACWY control vaccine. These receptors came from an adult who received the MenACWY meningococcal vaccine as a control.

The CDR3 sequence is CASSSSPGVAPLHF. The CDR3 DNA follows: TGTGCCAGCAGCTCCTCACCCGGGGTTGCACCCCTCCACTTT. J is TRBJ1-6 and V is TRBV7-2; D is unresolved. Germline values: CDR1 SGHTA, CDR2 FQGNSA. The CDR3 has 14 amino acids. Trimming removed 4 bases at V and 11 bases at J, with 15 bases between.

The chain combines TRBV19 with TRBJ2-6, with D possibly TRBD2 on 6 matching bases. Germline loops: CDR1 LNHDA, CDR2 SQIVND (reference sequence). The CDR3 loop spans 17 amino acids. V shed 5 bases and J shed 0 bases, with 14 bases lying between them. The CDR3 protein is CASSGRDFHSGANVLTF. The CDR3 region has the DNA TGTGCCAGTAGTGGCCGGGACTTCCACTCTGGGGCCAACGTCCTGACTTTC.

V and J are TRBV29-1 and TRBJ1-4, with 7 bases aligning to TRBD1. This CDR3 has 14 amino acids. Germline V lookup: CDR1 SQVTM, CDR2 ANQGSEA. J lost 4 bases, V lost 2 bases, and 4 bases had no gene match. The CDR3 sequence is CSVETGQLNEKLFF. The DNA of the CDR3 is TGCAGCGTTGAAACGGGACAGCTTAATGAAAAACTGTTTTTT.

This clone has only a few counts. The chain joins TRBV28 to TRBJ2-4; weak D call: TRBD2 (6 bases). In germline, CDR1 is MDHEN, CDR2 SYDVKM. With 2 bases removed from V and 5 bases from J, the gap between germline ends came to 10 bases. The length of the CDR3 is 14 residues. This CDR3 reads CASSLGTVENIQYF. For the CDR3, the DNA is TGTGCCAGCAGTTTAGGGACTGTAGAAAACATTCAGTACTTC.

The chain has TRBV6-6 and TRBJ2-1, with D perhaps TRBD1 or TRBD2 (5 bases each). Germline V gene lookup returns CDR1 MNHNY and CDR2 SVGAGI (reference sequence). The CDR3 extends over 13 amino acids. V was pared by 2 bases and J by 4 bases, with 6 bases between. CDR3 in amino acids: CASSYGGYNEQFF. CDR3 coding DNA: TGTGCCAGCAGTTACGGGGGTTACAATGAGCAGTTCTTC.

Comment on this clone: At the DNA level, this CDR3 is encoded by other sequences in the same sample as well. The V and J genes are TRBV15 and TRBJ1-4, with D possibly being TRBD1 (6 bases). Trimming left V 0 bases short and J 4 bases short, with 6 bases between. CDR3 length: 14 amino acids. Germline V gene data show CDR1 as LNHNV and CDR2 as YYDKDF (reference sequence). The CDR3 is CATSRDRGNEKLFF. For the CDR3, the DNA is TGTGCCACCAGCAGAGACAGGGGTAATGAAAAACTGTTTTTT.

This sequence joins TRBV18 and TRBJ2-1; 9 nucleotides align to TRBD1. CDR3 length: 15 residues. V lost 3 bases and J lost 9; bases outside the gene matches: 9. Germline values: CDR1 KGHSH, CDR2 LQKENI. CDR3 DNA: TGTGCCAGCTCACCCCAGGGGACAGGGACGGTTGAGCAGTTCTTC. Translation gives CASSPQGTGTVEQFF.

In this sample, this clone turned up once. The rearrangement links TRBV19 to TRBJ1-5; D ambiguous. The CDR3 length is 15 residues. Trimming shortened V by 2 bases and J by 1 base, and 9 bases separated the two germline ends. The germline CDR1 and CDR2 sequences are LNHDA and SQIVND (reference sequence). The CDR3 loop is CASSIRAGSNQPQHF. For the CDR3, the DNA is TGTGCCAGTAGTATAAGGGCAGGAAGCAATCAGCCCCAGCATTTT. The complete variable domain, with remaining parts taken from reference TRBV19 and TRBJ1-5, reads DGGITQSPKYLFRKEGQNVTLSCEQNLNHDAMYWYRQDPGQGLRLIYYSQIVNDFQKGDIAEGYSVSREKKESFPLTVTSAQKNPTAFYLCASSIRAGSNQPQHFGDGTRLSIL.

The genes are TRBV7-6 and TRBJ2-2, with 9 nucleotides matching TRBD2. The CDR3 is 15 residues long. J gave up 8 bases and V 6 bases, and 10 bases lay outside the gene matches. The germline V gene encodes CDR1 SGHVS and CDR2 FNYEAQ. The CDR3 spells CASSPRGGSVGELFF. The CDR3 DNA follows: TGTGCCAGCAGTCCGCGGGGGGGAAGCGTAGGGGAGCTGTTTTTT.

The J gene is TRBJ2-7, the V gene TRBV11-2, with 10 bases fitting TRBD2. Germline CDR1 reads SGHAT; CDR2 reads FQNNGV. With V trimmed by 3 bases and J by 7 bases, 6 bases remained unmatched. This CDR3 has 14 amino acids. CDR3 protein: CASSFLAGDREQYF. CDR3 DNA sequence: TGTGCCAGCAGCTTCCTAGCGGGAGATCGGGAGCAGTACTTC.

This clone appeared a few times. The rearrangement links TRBV5-1 to TRBJ2-7; tentative D call: TRBD1 (7 bases). CDR3 length: 14 residues. Germline V gene lookup returns CDR1 SGHRS and CDR2 YFSETQ. Trimming took 4 bases from V and 3 from J, leaving 14 bases between them. The CDR3 DNA reads TGCGCCAGCAGCCCGCAGGGGGGCGACTACGAGCAGTACTTC. The encoded protein is CASSPQGGDYEQYF.

The rearrangement links TRBV30 to TRBJ1-4; D is perhaps TRBD1 (5 bases). This CDR3 comprises 19 residues. V shed 3 bases and J shed 4 bases, with 27 bases lying between them. In germline, CDR1 is GTSNPN, CDR2 SVGIG (reference sequence). This chain's CDR3 is CAWRNTTGTVTPLNEKLFF. The CDR3 DNA is TGTGCCTGGAGAAATACCACCGGGACGGTGACGCCGCTTAATGAAAAACTGTTTTTT. Supplemented by reference TRBV30 and TRBJ1-4, the full variable domain reads SQTIHQWPATLVQPVGSPLSLECTVEGTSNPNLYWYRQAAGRGLQLLFYSVGIGQISSEVPQNLSASRPQDRQFILSSKKLLLSDSGFYLCAWRNTTGTVTPLNEKLFFGSGTQLSVL.

V usage is TRBV7-2 and J usage is TRBJ2-1, with unresolved D. Germline V gene sequence: CDR1 SGHTA, CDR2 FQGNSA. CDR3 length equals 12 residues. Trimming pared 10 bases from V and 3 bases from J, leaving 10 bases between. The CDR3 is CATKGIYNEQFF. The CDR3 nucleotides read TGTGCCACTAAGGGTATCTACAATGAGCAGTTCTTC.

Comments on this clone: The sample contains more than one DNA sequence encoding this CDR3. The rearrangement links TRBV12-3 or TRBV12-4 to TRBJ1-2; TRBD1 is a possible D gene (5 bases). V lost 1 base to trimming and J lost 4 bases, with 7 bases between them. The CDR3 extends over 13 amino acids. Here the CDR3 reads CASSLGQGYGYTF. The CDR3 DNA reads as TGTGCCAGCAGTTTAGGGCAGGGCTATGGCTACACCTTC.